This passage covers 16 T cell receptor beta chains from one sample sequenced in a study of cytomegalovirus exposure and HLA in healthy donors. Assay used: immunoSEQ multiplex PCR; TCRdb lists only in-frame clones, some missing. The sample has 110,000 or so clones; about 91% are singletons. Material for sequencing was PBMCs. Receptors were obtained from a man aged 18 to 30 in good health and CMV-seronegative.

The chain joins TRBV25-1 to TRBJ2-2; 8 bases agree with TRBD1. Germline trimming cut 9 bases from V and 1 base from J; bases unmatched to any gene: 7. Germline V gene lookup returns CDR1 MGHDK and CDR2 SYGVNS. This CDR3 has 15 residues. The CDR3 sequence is CASYPGTGNTGELFF. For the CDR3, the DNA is TGTGCCAGTTACCCCGGGACAGGGAACACCGGGGAGCTGTTTTTT.

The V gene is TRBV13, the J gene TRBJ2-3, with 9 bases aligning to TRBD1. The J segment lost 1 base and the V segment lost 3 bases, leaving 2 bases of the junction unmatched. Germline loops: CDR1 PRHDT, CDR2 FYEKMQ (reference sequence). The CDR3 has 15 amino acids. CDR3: CASSFRDRGTDTQYF. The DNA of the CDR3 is TGTGCCAGCAGCTTCCGGGACAGGGGCACAGATACGCAGTATTTT.

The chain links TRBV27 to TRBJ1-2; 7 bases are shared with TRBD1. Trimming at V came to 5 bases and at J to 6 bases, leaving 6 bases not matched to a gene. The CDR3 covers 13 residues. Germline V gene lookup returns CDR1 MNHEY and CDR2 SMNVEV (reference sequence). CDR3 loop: CASSDRVFDGYTF. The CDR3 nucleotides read TGTGCCAGCAGTGACAGGGTTTTCGATGGCTACACCTTC.

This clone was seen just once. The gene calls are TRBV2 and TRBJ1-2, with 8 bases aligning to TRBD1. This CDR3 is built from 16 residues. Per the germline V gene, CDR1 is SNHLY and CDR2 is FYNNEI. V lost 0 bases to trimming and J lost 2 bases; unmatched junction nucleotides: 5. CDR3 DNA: TGTGCCAGCAGTGAAGCGCTTCGGACAGGGAACTATGGCTACACCTTC. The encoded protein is CASSEALRTGNYGYTF.

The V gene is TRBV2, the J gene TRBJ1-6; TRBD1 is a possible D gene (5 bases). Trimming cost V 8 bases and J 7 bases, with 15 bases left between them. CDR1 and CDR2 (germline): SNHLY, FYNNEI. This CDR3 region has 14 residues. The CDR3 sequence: CASGEKTVNSPLHF. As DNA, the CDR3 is TGTGCCAGCGGGGAAAAGACAGTGAATTCACCCCTCCACTTT.

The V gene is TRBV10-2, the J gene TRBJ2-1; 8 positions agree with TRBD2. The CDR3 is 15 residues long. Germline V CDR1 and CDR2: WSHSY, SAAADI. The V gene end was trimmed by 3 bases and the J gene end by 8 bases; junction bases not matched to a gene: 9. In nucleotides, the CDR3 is TGCGCCAGCAGTGAACCAAGCGGGAGAGTCCATGAGCAGTTCTTC. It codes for CASSEPSGRVHEQFF.

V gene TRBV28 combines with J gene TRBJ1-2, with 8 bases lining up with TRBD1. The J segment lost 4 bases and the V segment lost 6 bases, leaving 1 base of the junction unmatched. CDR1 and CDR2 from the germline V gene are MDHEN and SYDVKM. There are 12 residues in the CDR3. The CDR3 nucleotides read TGTGCCAGCAGAGGGACAGGCTATGGCTACACCTTC. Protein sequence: CASRGTGYGYTF.

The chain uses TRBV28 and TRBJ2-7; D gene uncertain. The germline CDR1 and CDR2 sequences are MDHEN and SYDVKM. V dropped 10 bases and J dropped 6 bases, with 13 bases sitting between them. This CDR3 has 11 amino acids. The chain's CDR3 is CATISNSEQYF. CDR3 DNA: TGTGCCACAATATCCAACTCCGAGCAGTACTTC. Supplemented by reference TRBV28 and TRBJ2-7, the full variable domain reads DVKVTQSSRYLVKRTGEKVFLECVQDMDHENMFWYRQDPGLGLRLIYFSYDVKMKEKGDIPEGYSVSREKKERFSLILESASTNQTSMYLCATISNSEQYFGPGTRLTVT.

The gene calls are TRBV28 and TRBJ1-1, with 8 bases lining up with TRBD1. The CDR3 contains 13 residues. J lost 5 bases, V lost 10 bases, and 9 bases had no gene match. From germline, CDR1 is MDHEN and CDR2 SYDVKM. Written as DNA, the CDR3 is TGTGCCACCGAAAGGGACAGGAGGACTGAAGCTTTCTTT. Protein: CATERDRRTEAFF.

The CDR3 here is CASTSGLGSSGEQYF. Written as DNA, the CDR3 is TGTGCCAGCACCTCGGGGTTAGGGTCGTCTGGCGAGCAGTACTTC. The chain is built from TRBV27 and TRBJ2-7; tentatively, D is TRBD2 (5 bases). V was clipped by 7 bases and J by 6 bases, with 22 bases between them. The V gene's germline CDR1 is MNHEY and CDR2 SMNVEV (reference sequence). The CDR3 runs 15 residues.

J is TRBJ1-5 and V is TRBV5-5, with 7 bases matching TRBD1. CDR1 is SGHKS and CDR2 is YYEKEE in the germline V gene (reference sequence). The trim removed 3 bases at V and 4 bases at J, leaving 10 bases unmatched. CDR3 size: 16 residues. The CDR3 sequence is CASSSIQGRGNQPQHF. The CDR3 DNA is TGTGCCAGCAGCTCGATACAGGGGAGAGGTAATCAGCCCCAGCATTTT.

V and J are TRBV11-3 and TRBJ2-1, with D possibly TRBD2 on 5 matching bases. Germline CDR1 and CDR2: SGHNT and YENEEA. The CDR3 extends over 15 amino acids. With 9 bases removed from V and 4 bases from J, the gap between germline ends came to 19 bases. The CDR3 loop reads CASEHRGSGYNEQFF. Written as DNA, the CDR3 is TGTGCCAGTGAACACCGGGGATCGGGGTACAATGAGCAGTTCTTC.

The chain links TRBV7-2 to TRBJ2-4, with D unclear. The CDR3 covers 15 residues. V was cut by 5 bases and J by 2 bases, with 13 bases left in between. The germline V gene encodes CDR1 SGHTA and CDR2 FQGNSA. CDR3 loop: CASSQSLLSKNIQYF. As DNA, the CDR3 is TGTGCCAGCAGCCAGAGTCTACTATCCAAAAACATTCAGTACTTC.

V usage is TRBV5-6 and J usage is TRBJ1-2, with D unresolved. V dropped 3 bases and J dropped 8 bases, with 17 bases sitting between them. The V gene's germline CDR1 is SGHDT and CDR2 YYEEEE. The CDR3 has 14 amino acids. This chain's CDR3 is CASSSGSTIWGYTF. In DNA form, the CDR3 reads TGTGCCAGCAGCTCCGGGTCGACGATTTGGGGCTACACCTTC.

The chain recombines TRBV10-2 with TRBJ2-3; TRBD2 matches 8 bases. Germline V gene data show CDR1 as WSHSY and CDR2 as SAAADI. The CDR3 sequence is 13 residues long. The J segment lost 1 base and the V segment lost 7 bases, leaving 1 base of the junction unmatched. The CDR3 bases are TGCGCCAGCAAGACTAGCGGCACAGATACGCAGTATTTT. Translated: CASKTSGTDTQYF.

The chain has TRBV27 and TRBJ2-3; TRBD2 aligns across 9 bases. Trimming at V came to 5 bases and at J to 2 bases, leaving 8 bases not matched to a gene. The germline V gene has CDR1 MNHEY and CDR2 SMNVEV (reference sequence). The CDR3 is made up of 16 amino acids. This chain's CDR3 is CASSRTGTSHTDTQYF. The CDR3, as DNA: TGTGCCAGCAGTCGTACCGGGACTAGCCACACAGATACGCAGTATTTT.